Shown below are 13 T cell receptor beta chains from a single sample sequenced in a study of T cell responses to AZD1222 COVID-19 vaccine. Libraries were prepared by immunoSEQ multiplex PCR; TCRdb keeps only in-frame clonotypes and omits some of them. The table shows more than 100,000 clones, with roughly 90% occurring only once. The specimen was peripheral blood, collected on day 0 of AZD1222 vaccination. These receptors originate from an adult in good health.

This CDR3 is CASSPRGGSPGEQYF. The DNA for the CDR3 is TGTGCCAGCAGCCCCCGCGGGGGCTCTCCGGGCGAGCAGTACTTC. V is TRBV9 and J is TRBJ2-7, with D maybe TRBD2 (7 bases). Germline values: CDR1 SGDLS, CDR2 YYNGEE. V lost 4 bases and J 6 bases, leaving 20 bases between the germline ends. The CDR3 sequence is 15 residues long.

J is TRBJ1-1 and V is TRBV12-3 or TRBV12-4; D gene uncertain. The V and J ends lost 6 bases and 10 bases respectively, with 12 bases between them. The CDR3 extends over 11 amino acids. The CDR3 spells CASSAGWPAFF. DNA of the CDR3: TGTGCCAGCAGCGCCGGGTGGCCAGCTTTCTTT.

The gene calls are TRBV3-1 (or the pseudogene TRBV3-2) and TRBJ2-7, with 11 bases that match TRBD2. CDR3 size: 14 residues. The germline V gene has CDR1 LGHDT and CDR2 YNNKEL (reference sequence). Trimming at V came to 4 bases and at J to 3 bases, leaving 2 bases not matched to a gene. This CDR3 reads CASSRLAGRYEQYF. CDR3 in DNA: TGTGCCAGCAGCCGACTAGCGGGGCGCTACGAGCAGTACTTC.

This chain links TRBV19 with TRBJ1-5, with TRBD1 matching 7 bases. V trimming: 9 bases; J trimming: 5 bases; junction bases outside the gene matches: 7. This CDR3 spans 13 amino acids. Germline V gives CDR1 LNHDA, CDR2 SQIVND (reference sequence). The DNA of the CDR3 is TGTGCCAGCTCCGGGGACAGTTATCAGCCCCAGCATTTT. It yields the protein CASSGDSYQPQHF. The entire variable domain, with the rest obtained from reference TRBV19 and TRBJ1-5, is as follows: DGGITQSPKYLFRKEGQNVTLSCEQNLNHDAMYWYRQDPGQGLRLIYYSQIVNDFQKGDIAEGYSVSREKKESFPLTVTSAQKNPTAFYLCASSGDSYQPQHFGDGTRLSIL.

This clone was seen just once. The V call is TRBV7-2, the J call TRBJ2-7, with no clear D. The CDR3 runs to 14 residues. Germline V CDR1 and CDR2: SGHTA, FQGNSA. Trimming removed 5 bases at V and 4 bases at J, with 15 bases between. This CDR3 is CASSRTDGTYEQYF. CDR3 sequence (DNA): TGTGCCAGCAGCCGGACCGACGGAACTTACGAGCAGTACTTC.

The rearrangement uses TRBV27 and TRBJ2-7; 12 positions match TRBD2. The CDR3 totals 15 residues. V lost 5 bases, J lost 4 bases, and 6 bases stayed unmatched. From germline, CDR1 is MNHEY and CDR2 SMNVEV (reference sequence). In DNA form, the CDR3 reads TGTGCCAGCAGTACGGGACTAGCGGGCACTTACGAGCAGTACTTC. It encodes CASSTGLAGTYEQYF.

This CDR3 reads CASSVGQGGGELFF. DNA of the CDR3: TGTGCCAGCAGCGTAGGCCAGGGCGGGGGGGAGCTGTTTTTT. The chain links TRBV9 to TRBJ2-2; TRBD1 or TRBD2 may be the D gene (5 bases each). This CDR3 spans 14 amino acids. Trimming stripped 0 bases from V and 8 bases from J, with 11 bases between. Germline CDR1 is SGDLS and CDR2 is YYNGEE.

The chain combines TRBV23-1 with TRBJ2-7, with D possibly TRBD1 on 6 matching bases. TRBV23-1 is an open reading frame, and its role is uncertain. V was trimmed by 7 bases and J by 4 bases, leaving 11 bases between them. This CDR3 spans 12 amino acids. The CDR3 reads CASTSRGYEQYF. The CDR3 DNA follows: TGCGCCAGCACCTCGAGGGGGTACGAGCAGTACTTC.

The chain joins TRBV19 to TRBJ1-6; TRBD1 is a possible D gene (6 bases). Trimming removed 4 bases from V and 10 bases from J, with 8 bases in between. CDR1 is LNHDA, CDR2 SQIVND, per germline (reference sequence). This CDR3 has 12 amino acids. CDR3 sequence (DNA): TGTGCCAGTAGTACAGGGGAATCACCCCTCCACTTT. Its protein is CASSTGESPLHF.

The J gene is TRBJ1-2, the V gene TRBV6-2 or TRBV6-3, with 9 bases that match TRBD1. The CDR3 spans 16 residues. V shed 6 bases and J 2 bases; nucleotides not matched to a gene: 10. Germline V gene sequence: CDR1 MNHEY, CDR2 SVGEGT. The CDR3 DNA follows: TGTGCCAGCAGCCAGCCCCACGGGACAGGGAACTATGGCTACACCTTC. It is translated as CASSQPHGTGNYGYTF.

This clone was seen a single time. The chain combines TRBV5-5 with TRBJ2-7, with 7 bases that match TRBD2. The CDR3 sequence is 16 residues long. V was clipped by 5 bases and J by 7 bases; unmatched bases: 18. Germline V gene sequence: CDR1 SGHKS, CDR2 YYEKEE (reference sequence). The CDR3 region is CASSKGMGGPEREQYF. The CDR3 DNA sequence: TGTGCCAGCAGTAAAGGCATGGGAGGGCCCGAACGGGAGCAGTACTTC.

The genes are TRBV9 and TRBJ1-4; the D is unclear. Trimming cost V 1 base and J 5 bases, with 9 bases left between them. CDR1 SGDLS and CDR2 YYNGEE come from the germline V gene. The CDR3 loop spans 14 amino acids. CDR3 amino acids: CASSVQPLNEKLFF. Written as DNA, the CDR3 is TGTGCCAGCAGCGTACAACCTTTAAATGAAAAACTGTTTTTT.

This sequence joins TRBV5-1 and TRBJ2-1, with 10 bases identical to TRBD2. V lost 2 bases to trimming and J lost 6 bases; unmatched junction nucleotides: 5. CDR1 and CDR2 from the germline V gene are SGHRS and YFSETQ. The CDR3 is 15 residues long. CDR3 region: CASSFLAGGSNEQFF. CDR3 bases: TGCGCCAGCAGCTTTTTAGCGGGGGGTAGCAATGAGCAGTTCTTC.